This passage covers 14 T cell receptor beta chains from one sample sequenced in a study of tumor-infiltrating lymphocytes in primary liver carcinoma. The investigators made TCR beta cDNA from 400 to 550 ng total RNA, using a constant-region primer. TCR beta libraries came from three nested multiplex PCR rounds using slightly modified ARM-PCR. TRBV1-TRBV30 forward and Cbeta reverse primers drove the first two roughly 9-cycle rounds. TCRdb fed the multiplex PCR reads into MiXCR, producing one record per CDR3 protein. The sample consists of about 100,000 distinct CDR3 sequences, more than 65% of them appearing once. From unsorted bulk tissue weighing about 17-30 mg, DNA and RNA were co-extracted. Sequenced sample: liver tumor tissue from sampling region 2. Sample subset: tumor region T2, inferior pole. The source of these receptors is an older woman with primary liver carcinoma and hepatitis B virus infection.

Points on this clonotype: An end of the junction differs from the germline gene, which may be a read error. The chain uses TRBV10-3 and TRBJ2-1, with 11 bases lining up with TRBD2. This CDR3 spans 13 amino acids. Looked up from germline, CDR1 is ENHRY and CDR2 is SYGVKD. CDR3 amino acids: CAMVLAGANEHFF. The CDR3 nucleotides are TGTGCCATGGTACTAGCGGGAGCCAATGAGCACTTCTTC.

For this clonotype: A read error may produce the germline difference seen at one junction end. The chain combines TRBV28 with TRBJ2-5; D assignment may be TRBD1 or TRBD2 (5 bases each). Germline values: CDR1 MDHEN, CDR2 SYDVKM. The length of the CDR3 is 16 residues. The CDR3 spells CASSSQLLGVRPSQCF. CDR3 in DNA: TGTGCCAGCAGTTCCCAGCTCCTGGGGGTCCGGCCGTCCCAGTGCTTC.

In its sample, this clonotype was seen a few times. This chain uses TRBV4-2 with TRBJ2-3, with D tentatively TRBD2 (6 bases). Germline CDR1 is LGHNA and CDR2 is YNFKEQ. The CDR3 sequence is 18 residues long. CDR3 sequence (DNA): TGTGTCAGTAGCCAATTAGGGTTAGCGGCAGCCAGCACAGATACGCAGTATTTT. Its protein is CVSSQLGLAAASTDTQYF.

In its sample, this clonotype was seen a few times. Just one base apart from a much larger clone, this may be a read error. CDR3 DNA: TGTGCCAGCACTCTCCCCCGGTCGGTTGAAGTTTTCTTT. Residues: CASTLPRSVEVFF. The chain links TRBV6-1 to TRBJ1-1; D is ambiguous. Germline V gene sequence: CDR1 MNHNS, CDR2 SASEGT. The CDR3 is 13 residues long.

This clonotype was counted at least ten times. V is TRBV7-9 and J is TRBJ2-3, with 8 bases that match TRBD1. Losses at the gene ends were 1 base for V and 7 bases for J; bases not matched to a gene: 4. The CDR3 is 14 residues long. Germline CDR1 and CDR2: SEHNR and FQNEAQ (reference sequence). CDR3 sequence: CASSLGTGQNTQYF. CDR3 bases: TGTGCCAGCAGCTTAGGGACAGGGCAAAATACGCAGTATTTT.

In this sample, this clonotype turned up many times. The chain uses TRBV10-2 and TRBJ2-7, with D maybe TRBD2 (5 bases). Trimming shortened V by 1 base and J by 5 bases, and 15 bases separated the two germline ends. CDR1 and CDR2 (germline): WSHSY, SAAADI. The CDR3 consists of 15 residues. The CDR3 nucleotides are TGCGCCAGCAGTGAGTTCCAACGGGGAGACGACGAGCAGTACTTC. It is translated as CASSEFQRGDDEQYF.

In this sample, this clonotype turned up a few times. The chain has TRBV7-9 and TRBJ1-2, with D unresolved. V was cut by 1 base and J by 5 bases, with 5 bases left in between. Looked up from germline, CDR1 is SEHNR and CDR2 is FQNEAQ (reference sequence). This CDR3 spans 12 amino acids. The CDR3 loop is CASSLGLYGYTF. CDR3 nucleotide sequence: TGTGCCAGCAGCTTAGGGTTGTATGGCTACACCTTC.

This clonotype came up once. At one end the junction does not follow the germline gene, possibly because of a read error. The chain has TRBV18 and TRBJ2-5, with D perhaps TRBD1 or TRBD2 (5 bases each). Germline CDR1 and CDR2: KGHSH and LQKENI. The CDR3 is made up of 14 amino acids. The CDR3 is CASSPRDMGETRYF. Here the CDR3 DNA reads TGTGCCAGCTCACCGCGAGACATGGGGGAGACCCGGTACTTC.

This clonotype has only one observation. An end of the junction does not agree with germline; a read error may underlie this. The V and J genes are TRBV11-3 and TRBJ1-5; 8 positions match TRBD1. The CDR3 is 13 amino acids. Germline CDR1 is SGHNT and CDR2 is YENEEA. The DNA of the CDR3 is TGTGACAGCAACTCAGGGGGCAATCAGCCCCAGCTTTTT. It translates to CDSNSGGNQPQLF.

The chain carries TRBV29-1 and TRBJ2-3; D ambiguous. The CDR3 loop spans 12 amino acids. The V and J ends lost 5 bases and 2 bases respectively, with 8 bases between them. The germline V gene has CDR1 SQVTM and CDR2 ANQGSEA. CDR3 coding DNA: TGCAGCGTTAATGACACCACAGATACGCAGTATTTT. Translation: CSVNDTTDTQYF.

Note on this clonotype: A much larger clonotype is one base distant, so this may be a read error. The CDR3 DNA reads TGCGCCAGCACCTCCTCCTCCGGGAGTTACGAGCAGTACTTC. As protein: CASTSSSGSYEQYF. The chain has TRBV5-1 and TRBJ2-7; perhaps TRBD2 as D (6 bases). CDR3 length: 14 amino acids. The V and J ends lost 6 bases and 4 bases respectively, with 17 bases between them. The germline V gene has CDR1 SGHRS and CDR2 YFSETQ.

This clonotype showed up many times. The CDR3 DNA is TGTGCCAGCAGCCCCAGGGGCGGGAACTCCTACGAGCAGTACTTC. Protein sequence: CASSPRGGNSYEQYF. This chain uses TRBV12-3 or TRBV12-4 with TRBJ2-7; TRBD1 or TRBD2 may be the D gene (6 bases each). This CDR3 spans 15 amino acids. Deletions cut 6 bases from V and 0 bases from J, with 15 bases between.

The chain combines TRBV11-2 with TRBJ2-2; D unresolved. V was cut by 2 bases and J by 16 bases, with 23 bases left in between. CDR3 length: 15 amino acids. The V gene's germline CDR1 is SGHAT and CDR2 FQNNGV. Written as DNA, the CDR3 is TGTGCCAGCAGCTTACGTCTTGGGAACACCGAGGAGTCGTTTTTT. Translating gives CASSLRLGNTEESFF. Full variable domain (missing parts from reference TRBV11-2 and TRBJ2-2): EAGVAQSPRYKIIEKRQSVAFWCNPISGHATLYWYQQILGQGPKLLIQFQNNGVVDDSQLPKDRFSAERLKGVDSTLKIQPAKLEDSAVYLCASSLRLGNTEESFFGEGSRLTVL.

This clonotype was seen many times. J is TRBJ2-1 and V is TRBV5-1; 12 bases fit TRBD2. V shed 0 bases, J shed 9 bases, and the junction held 4 bases outside the gene matches. The CDR3 spans 15 residues. From germline, CDR1 is SGHRS and CDR2 YFSETQ. The CDR3 DNA sequence: TGCGCCAGCAGCTTGGGACTAGCGGGAGTAGGTGAGCAGTTCTTC. As protein: CASSLGLAGVGEQFF.